This T cell receptor beta chain came from a study of blood T cells in healthy people across ages. For the study at large: Capture by template switching was about one barcoded beta molecule per two T cells. Study-wide results and limits: A roughly linear fall in TCR beta diversity per million T cells was seen with increasing age. Percentage of naive T cells showed a strong correlation with TCR beta diversity.

This clonotype was picked up a small number of times. Its antigen is unidentified. Germline CDR1 MNHEY, CDR2 SMNVEV (reference sequence). The CDR3 length is 16 residues. V lost 2 bases, J lost 2 bases, and 16 bases lay in between. Together with a sample-barcoded 5' primer, a J-beta primer mix was included in a second PCR lasting roughly 7 to 11 cycles. TCRdb reprocessed the 5' RACE reads with MiXCR, giving one entry per CDR3 protein. The data hold more than 1 million distinct CDR3 sequences, with over 35% observed a single time. The sample was blood. The V and J genes are TRBV27 and TRBJ2-7; D possibly matches TRBD1 or TRBD2 (5 bases each). The sequence was collected from a woman aged 60-70 years in good health. Written as DNA, the CDR3 is TGTGCCAGCAGTTTAATGGGACCTCCCGCTCCCTACGAGCAGTACTTC. It yields the protein CASSLMGPPAPYEQYF.